These 6 T cell receptor beta chains originate from one sample sequenced in a study. One entry per CDR3 protein results from TCRdb running MiXCR on the RT-PCR reads. Among hundreds of thousands of distinct CDR3 sequences, approximately 15% were seen once, and the ten largest hold roughly 3.6%. The sample taken for sequencing was memory CD4+ T cells from blood. Receptors originate from a female donor in good health, serving as a healthy control.

This clonotype occurred a few times. The chain has TRBV5-8 and TRBJ2-5; D may be TRBD1 (7 bases). Between the trimmed V and J ends, which lost 0 bases and 4 bases, there was a span of 16 bases. The CDR3 has 16 residues. Germline V lookup: CDR1 SGHTS, CDR2 YDEGEE. The CDR3 DNA reads as TGTGCCAGCAGCTTGGCAACCCGACAGGGAGGAGAGACCCAGTACTTC. Translation: CASSLATRQGGETQYF.

With regard to this clonotype: This could be a read error, since a much larger clone is one nucleotide away. This chain joins TRBV29-1 and TRBJ2-3; tentatively, D is TRBD2 (6 bases). CDR1 and CDR2 (germline): SQVTM, ANQGSEA. Trimming removed 5 bases from V and 2 bases from J, with 11 bases in between. The CDR3 extends over 13 amino acids. Here the CDR3 DNA reads TGCAGCGTTACCTGGGACTCCACAGATACGCAGTATTTT. Its protein product is CSVTWDSTDTQYF.

The gene calls are TRBV9 and TRBJ2-7; tentatively, D is TRBD1 or TRBD2 (6 bases each). V shed 3 bases and J shed 7 bases, with 23 bases lying between them. The CDR3 consists of 16 residues. The germline CDR1 and CDR2 sequences are SGDLS and YYNGEE. The CDR3 DNA is TGTGCCAGCAGCGGGTACGGGGGCCAGGCTTGGGAGGAGCAGTACTTC. Protein product: CASSGYGGQAWEEQYF.

This clonotype has more than one count but fewer than ten. This chain uses TRBV11-2 with TRBJ2-1; tentatively, D is TRBD2 (6 bases). From germline, CDR1 is SGHAT and CDR2 FQNNGV. This CDR3 has 13 amino acids. With 8 bases removed from V and 5 bases from J, the gap between germline ends came to 13 bases. The CDR3 DNA reads TGTGCCAGCGATCGGGGGAGTGACAATGAGCAGTTCTTC. Translating gives CASDRGSDNEQFF. Together with reference TRBV11-2 and TRBJ2-1, the CDR3 gives the full variable domain: EAGVAQSPRYKIIEKRQSVAFWCNPISGHATLYWYQQILGQGPKLLIQFQNNGVVDDSQLPKDRFSAERLKGVDSTLKIQPAKLEDSAVYLCASDRGSDNEQFFGPGTRLTVL.

This clonotype was counted ten times or more. The chain employs TRBV7-2 and TRBJ1-3, with 7 bases that match TRBD1. J was trimmed by 9 bases and V by 5 bases; bases with no gene match: 1. The CDR3 is 11 amino acids. Germline CDR1 SGHTA, CDR2 FQGNSA. The CDR3 sequence: CASSAGGTIYF. The DNA for the CDR3 is TGTGCCAGCAGCGCAGGGGGCACCATATATTTT.

At least ten counts were recorded for this clonotype. This sequence joins TRBV10-3 and TRBJ2-1; 10 nucleotides match TRBD1. Germline CDR1 ENHRY, CDR2 SYGVKD. CDR3 size: 14 residues. Trimming took 8 bases from V and 8 from J; bases not matched to a gene: 9. For the CDR3, the DNA is TGTGCCATCGAAGGGACAGGGGATAGCCATGAGCAGTTCTTC. Amino acids: CAIEGTGDSHEQFF.